This record looks at one T cell receptor (beta chain) sequence and its context. Its antigen is undetermined. This CDR3 has 15 amino acids. V was pared by 3 bases and J by 0 bases, with 11 bases between. The germline CDR1 and CDR2 sequences are WNHNN and SYGVQD (reference sequence). The data stem from a study of cytomegalovirus exposure and HLA in healthy donors. Study conclusions and caveats: The authors excluded some V segments, including TRBV6-2 and TRBV6-3, as indistinguishable.

The primer mix had 60 Vbeta and 13 Jbeta primers. Measured with immunoSEQ multiplex PCR; TCRdb has only the in-frame clones, and not every one. In the table there are 110,000 to 150,000 clones, 77% of which are singletons. The sample was PBMCs. The rearrangement uses TRBV10-1 and TRBJ1-1; no clear D gene. The clonotype originates from a male donor in good health and CMV-seronegative. The CDR3 spells CASSDRRTLNTEAFF. In nucleotides, the CDR3 is TGCGCCAGCAGTGACCGCAGGACTCTGAACACTGAAGCTTTCTTT.